The rows below give T cell receptor beta chains drawn from one sample of a study of blood T cell repertoires in COVID-19. Some clones are missing from TCRdb's copy, which holds only in-frame ones; the method was immunoSEQ multiplex PCR. The sample comprises approximately 140,000 clones, around 81% of which are singletons, and approximately 9.2% rests with the top ten. The source material was peripheral blood. Receptor source: a human donor with acute or convalescent COVID-19. The donor label of this sample is uncertain. CDR3s leave out the opening cysteine and the closing phenylalanine or tryptophan. D genes are given only for firm matches.

v_gene	j_gene	d_gene	CDR3aa
TRBV4-2	TRBJ2-5	.	ASSQEGPYYQLQETQY
TRBV7-8	TRBJ1-5	.	ASSFGRDKQPQH
TRBV2	TRBJ1-6	TRBD1	ASSEKGQGMNSPLH
TRBV29-1	TRBJ1-2	TRBD1	SAWTGGYVGYT
TRBV19	TRBJ1-5	TRBD1	ASSIGQGGGNQPQH
TRBV6-5	TRBJ1-5	.	ASSPGNVGNQPQH
TRBV19	TRBJ2-1	.	ASSIRGPISYNEQF
TRBV24-1	TRBJ2-1	TRBD2	ATSGVSGVAYNEQF
TRBV5-1	TRBJ1-2	.	ASSLAQGPYGYT
TRBV6-5	TRBJ1-1	.	ASSYTGNTEAF
TRBV19	TRBJ2-7	TRBD1	ASSIGTGGLYEQY
TRBV14	TRBJ1-2	.	ASSPDRYYGYT
TRBV6-6	TRBJ1-2	.	ASSVPGGAGGGYT
TRBV9	TRBJ2-2	TRBD1	ASSVEGADTGELF
TRBV15	TRBJ1-1	.	ATSFGQTEAF
TRBV7-8	TRBJ1-6	TRBD1	ASSLEGQGYNSPLH
TRBV5-1	TRBJ2-7	TRBD1	ASSFETGGSYEQY
TRBV16	TRBJ1-1	.	ASSLDRGGAEAF
TRBV20-1	TRBJ1-1	.	SASALEANTEAF